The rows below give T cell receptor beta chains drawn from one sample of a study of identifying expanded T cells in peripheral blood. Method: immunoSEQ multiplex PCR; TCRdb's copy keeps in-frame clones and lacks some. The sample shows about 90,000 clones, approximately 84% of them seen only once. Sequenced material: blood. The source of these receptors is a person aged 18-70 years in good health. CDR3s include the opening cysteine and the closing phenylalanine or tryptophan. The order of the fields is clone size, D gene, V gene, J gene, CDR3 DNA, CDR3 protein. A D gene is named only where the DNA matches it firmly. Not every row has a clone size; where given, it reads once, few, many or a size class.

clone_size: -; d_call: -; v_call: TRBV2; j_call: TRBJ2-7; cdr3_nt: TGTGCCAGCAGATCACTTCCTACCCTAACCTCCTACGAGCAGTACTTC; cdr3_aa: CASRSLPTLTSYEQYF
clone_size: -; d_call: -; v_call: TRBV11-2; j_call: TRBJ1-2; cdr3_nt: TGTGCCAGCAGCTTAGGTCCCTTGGGTCGGGATGGCTACACCTTC; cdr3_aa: CASSLGPLGRDGYTF
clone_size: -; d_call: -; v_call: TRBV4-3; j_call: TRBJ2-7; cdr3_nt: TGCGCCAGCAGCCAAGGTGGAGGGTCTACTTACGAGCAGTACTTC; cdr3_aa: CASSQGGGSTYEQYF
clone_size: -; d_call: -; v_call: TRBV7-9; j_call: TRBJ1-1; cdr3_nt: TGTGCCAGCAGCCACGGGAGGAACACTGAAGCTTTCTTT; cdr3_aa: CASSHGRNTEAFF
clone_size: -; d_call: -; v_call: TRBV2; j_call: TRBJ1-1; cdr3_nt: TGTGCCAGCAGTGAAGAGCGAGGACGGGGAATGAACACTGAAGCTTTCTTT; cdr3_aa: CASSEERGRGMNTEAFF
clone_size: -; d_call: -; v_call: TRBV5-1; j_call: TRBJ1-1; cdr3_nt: TGCGCCAGCAGCTCGGGACTCACGAACACTGAAGCTTTCTTT; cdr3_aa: CASSSGLTNTEAFF
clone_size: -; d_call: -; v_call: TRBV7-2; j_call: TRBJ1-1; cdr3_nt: TGTGCCAGCAGCTCCCGTGTAGGAGCGATGAACACTGAAGCTTTCTTT; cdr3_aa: CASSSRVGAMNTEAFF
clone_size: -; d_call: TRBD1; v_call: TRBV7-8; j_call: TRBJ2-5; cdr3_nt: TGTGCCAGCAGACATACGCCAGGGACAGGGAAAGAGACCCAGTACTTC; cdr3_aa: CASRHTPGTGKETQYF
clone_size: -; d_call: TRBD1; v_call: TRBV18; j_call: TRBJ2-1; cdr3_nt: TGTGCCAGCTCCTCCGGGACAGGGTCTGGTAGTGCGTTCTTC; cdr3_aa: CASSSGTGSGSAFF
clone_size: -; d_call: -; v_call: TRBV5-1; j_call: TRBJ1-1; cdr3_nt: TGCGCCAGCTCCGGGGGGCTAATTAACACTGAAGCTTTCTTT; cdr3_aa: CASSGGLINTEAFF
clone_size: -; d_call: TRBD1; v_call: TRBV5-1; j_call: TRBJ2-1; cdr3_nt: TGCGCCAGCAGCCCCAACAGGGGTAGGGAGTTCTTC; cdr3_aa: CASSPNRGREFF
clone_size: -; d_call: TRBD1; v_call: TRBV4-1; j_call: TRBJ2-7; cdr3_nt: TGCGCCAGCAGCCACTCCGGGACAGGAGAATACGAGCAGTACTTC; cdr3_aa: CASSHSGTGEYEQYF
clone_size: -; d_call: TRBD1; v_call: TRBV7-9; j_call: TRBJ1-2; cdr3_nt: TGTGCCAGCAGCTTCGGGACAGAACTTGGCTACACCTTC; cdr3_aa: CASSFGTELGYTF
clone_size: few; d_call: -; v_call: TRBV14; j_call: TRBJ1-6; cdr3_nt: TGTGCCAGCAGCCCAAGGACAGATTCACCCCTCCACTTT; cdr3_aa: CASSPRTDSPLHF
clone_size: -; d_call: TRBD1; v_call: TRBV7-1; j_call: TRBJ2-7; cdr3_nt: TGTGCCAGCAGCTTAGCCGGGACAGGACCCTACGAGCAGTACTTC; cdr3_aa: CASSLAGTGPYEQYF
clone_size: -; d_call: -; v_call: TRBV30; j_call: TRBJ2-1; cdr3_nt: TGTGCCATTTCTAGATCCTACAATGAGCAGTTCTTC; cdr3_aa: CAISRSYNEQFF
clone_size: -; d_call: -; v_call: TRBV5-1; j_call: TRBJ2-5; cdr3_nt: TGCGCCAGCAGACAGGGAGGAGAGACCCAGTACTTC; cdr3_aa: CASRQGGETQYF
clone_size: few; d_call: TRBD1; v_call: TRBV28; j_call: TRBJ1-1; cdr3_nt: TGTGCCAGCAGTTCACGTACAGGGGAAGGTTCGAGGAACACTGAAGCTTTCTTT; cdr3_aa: CASSSRTGEGSRNTEAFF
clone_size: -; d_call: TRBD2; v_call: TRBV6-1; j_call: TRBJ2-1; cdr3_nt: TGTGCCAGCAGTGTCAAAACTAGCGTTTCCTACAATGAGCAGTTCTTC; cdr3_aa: CASSVKTSVSYNEQFF
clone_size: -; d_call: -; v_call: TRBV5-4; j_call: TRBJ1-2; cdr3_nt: TGTGCCAGCAGCTTAGACTCCGGGCCTTCACTTCCTTATGGCTACACCTTC; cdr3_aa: CASSLDSGPSLPYGYTF
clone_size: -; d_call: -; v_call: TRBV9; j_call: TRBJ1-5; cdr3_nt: TGTGCCAGCAGCGCAAAACCTGGCCAGCCCCAGCATTTT; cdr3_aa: CASSAKPGQPQHF
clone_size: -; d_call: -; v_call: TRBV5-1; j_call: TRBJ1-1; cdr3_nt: TGCGCCAGCAGCCCGATAGGGGGCACTGAAGCTTTCTTT; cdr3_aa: CASSPIGGTEAFF
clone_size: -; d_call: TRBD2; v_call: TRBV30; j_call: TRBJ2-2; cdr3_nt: TGTGCCTGGAGTGTAACCGCTAGCGGGGTTATTACCGGGGAGCTGTTTTTT; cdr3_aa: CAWSVTASGVITGELFF
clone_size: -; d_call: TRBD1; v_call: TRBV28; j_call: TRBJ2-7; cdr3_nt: TGTGCCAGCGATAATAGACAGGGGGCGCATGAGCAGTACTTC; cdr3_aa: CASDNRQGAHEQYF
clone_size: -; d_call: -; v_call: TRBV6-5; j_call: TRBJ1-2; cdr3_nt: TGTGCCAGCAGTCTCCGACAGAACAACTATGGCTACACCTTC; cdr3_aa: CASSLRQNNYGYTF
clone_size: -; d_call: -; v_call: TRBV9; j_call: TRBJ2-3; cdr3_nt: TGTGCCAGCAGCGCAGGGAGTTATACGCAGTATTTT; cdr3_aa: CASSAGSYTQYF
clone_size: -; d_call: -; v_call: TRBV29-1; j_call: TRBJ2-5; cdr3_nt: TGCAGCGCCCCGGGTTTGGGGCAAGAGACCCAGTACTTC; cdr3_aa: CSAPGLGQETQYF
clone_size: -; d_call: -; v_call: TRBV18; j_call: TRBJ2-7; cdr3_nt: TGTGCCAGCTCATCCCAATACGAGCAGTACTTC; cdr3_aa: CASSSQYEQYF
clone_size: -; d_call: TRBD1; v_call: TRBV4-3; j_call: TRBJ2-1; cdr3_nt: TGCGCCAGCAGCCAAAGCCCCCGGGACAGACACAATGAGCAGTTCTTC; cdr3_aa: CASSQSPRDRHNEQFF
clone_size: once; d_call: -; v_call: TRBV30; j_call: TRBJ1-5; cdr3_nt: TGTGCCTGGAACTATGGGACTGGAAATCAGCCCCAGCATTTT; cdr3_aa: CAWNYGTGNQPQHF
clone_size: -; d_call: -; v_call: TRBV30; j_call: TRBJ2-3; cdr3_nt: TGTGCCTGGAACCGCAAATCTAGCACAGATACGCAGTATTTT; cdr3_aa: CAWNRKSSTDTQYF
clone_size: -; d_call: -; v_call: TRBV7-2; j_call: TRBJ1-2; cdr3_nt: TGTGCCAGCAGCTTAGGAATGAAATCCTTC; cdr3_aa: CASSLGMKSF
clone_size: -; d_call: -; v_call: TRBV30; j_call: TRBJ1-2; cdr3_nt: TGTGCCCTGAGTCGGGCCGGCGGGTACTATGGCTACACCTTC; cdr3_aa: CALSRAGGYYGYTF
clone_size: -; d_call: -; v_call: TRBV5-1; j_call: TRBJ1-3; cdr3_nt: TGCGCCAGCAGCCCCAGGACGACTGGAAACACCATATATTTT; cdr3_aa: CASSPRTTGNTIYF
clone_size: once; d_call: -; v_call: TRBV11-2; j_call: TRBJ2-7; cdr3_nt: TGTGCCAGCAGCTGGAACCCGGGCCCAAACCCAACTTTTTACGAGCAGTACTTC; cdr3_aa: CASSWNPGPNPTFYEQYF
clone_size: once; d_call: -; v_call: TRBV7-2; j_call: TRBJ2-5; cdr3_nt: TGTGCCAGCAGCCTCATGGGGGTAGGTGGGGAGACCCAGTACTTC; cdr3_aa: CASSLMGVGGETQYF
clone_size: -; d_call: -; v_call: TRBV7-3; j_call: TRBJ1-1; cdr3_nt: TGTGCCAGCAGCTTAGGGCCCTCGAACACTGAAGCTTTCTTT; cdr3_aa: CASSLGPSNTEAFF
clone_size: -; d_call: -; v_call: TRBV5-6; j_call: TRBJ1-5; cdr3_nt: TGTGCCAGCAGCGGGGCAGGGAGCAATCAGCCCCAGCATTTT; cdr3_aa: CASSGAGSNQPQHF
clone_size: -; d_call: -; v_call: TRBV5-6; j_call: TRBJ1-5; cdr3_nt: TGTGCCAGCAGCTCCGGGCACGTCAGCAATCAGCCCCAGCATTTT; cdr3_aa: CASSSGHVSNQPQHF
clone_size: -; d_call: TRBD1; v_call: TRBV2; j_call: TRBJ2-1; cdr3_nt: TGTGCCAGCAGTGCTGGGGACAGGTCCTACAATGAGCAGTTCTTC; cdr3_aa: CASSAGDRSYNEQFF
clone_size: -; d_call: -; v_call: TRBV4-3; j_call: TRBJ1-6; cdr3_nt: TGCGCCAGCAGCCAGGCTAGGACATACCTTAATTCACCCCTCCACTTT; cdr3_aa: CASSQARTYLNSPLHF
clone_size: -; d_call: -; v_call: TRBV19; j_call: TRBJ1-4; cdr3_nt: TGTGCCAGTAAGGGGCAGAATGGAGCAGCTAATGAAAAACTGTTTTTT; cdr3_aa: CASKGQNGAANEKLFF
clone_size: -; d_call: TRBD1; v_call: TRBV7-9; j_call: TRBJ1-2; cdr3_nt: TGTGCCAGCAGCCCGGAGGGGGCCTTCTATGGCTACACCTTC; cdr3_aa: CASSPEGAFYGYTF
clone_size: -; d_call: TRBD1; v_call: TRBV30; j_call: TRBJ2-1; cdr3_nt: TGTGCCTGGAGCCTGATCTGGGACAGCAACAATGAGCAGTTCTTC; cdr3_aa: CAWSLIWDSNNEQFF
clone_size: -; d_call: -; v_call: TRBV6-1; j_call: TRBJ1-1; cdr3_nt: TGTGCCAGCCAGGGGACCCTTGAAGCTTTCTTT; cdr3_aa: CASQGTLEAFF
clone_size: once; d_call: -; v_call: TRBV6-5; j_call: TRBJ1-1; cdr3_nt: TGTGCCAGCAGTTACGCCTGGACGGGGAACACTGAAGCTTTCTTT; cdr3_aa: CASSYAWTGNTEAFF
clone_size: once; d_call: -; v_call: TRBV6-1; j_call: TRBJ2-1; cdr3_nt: TGTGCCAGCAGTGAAATATTTCCAGCTTTGGGCGAGCAGTTCTTC; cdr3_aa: CASSEIFPALGEQFF
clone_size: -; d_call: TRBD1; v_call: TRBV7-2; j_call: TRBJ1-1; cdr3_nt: TGTGCCAGCAGCTCTCTCTTCGGGACAGCCGGCACTGAAGCTTTCTTT; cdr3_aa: CASSSLFGTAGTEAFF
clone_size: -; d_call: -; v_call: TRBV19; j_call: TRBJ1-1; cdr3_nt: TGTGCCAGTAGTATCCACGGGCAGTTAAAGAACACTGAAGCTTTCTTT; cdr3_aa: CASSIHGQLKNTEAFF
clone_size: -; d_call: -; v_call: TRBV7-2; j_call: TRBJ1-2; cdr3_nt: TGTGCCAGCAGCTGGTCACTTAACTATGGCTACACCTTC; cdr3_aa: CASSWSLNYGYTF
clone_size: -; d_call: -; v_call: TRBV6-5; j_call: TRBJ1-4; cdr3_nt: TGTGCCAGCAGTTATCACGAAGCAACTAATGAAAAACTGTTTTTT; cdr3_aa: CASSYHEATNEKLFF
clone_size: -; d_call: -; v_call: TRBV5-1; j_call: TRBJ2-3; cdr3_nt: TGCGCCAGCAGCTTGGGGGGCGGCGCTGGCACAGATACGCAGTATTTT; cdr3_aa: CASSLGGGAGTDTQYF
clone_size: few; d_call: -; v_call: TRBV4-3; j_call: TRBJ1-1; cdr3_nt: TGCGCCAGCAGCCAAGAGGATGGGGTGGGAGCTTTCTTT; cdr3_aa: CASSQEDGVGAFF
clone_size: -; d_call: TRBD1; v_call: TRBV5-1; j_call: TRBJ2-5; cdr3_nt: TGCGCCAGCAAAATACAGGGGGGTAAAGAGACCCAGTACTTC; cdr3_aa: CASKIQGGKETQYF
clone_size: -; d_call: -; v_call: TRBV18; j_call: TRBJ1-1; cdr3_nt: TGTGCCAGCTCACCTCGGGGTCGTACTGAAGCTTTCTTT; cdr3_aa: CASSPRGRTEAFF
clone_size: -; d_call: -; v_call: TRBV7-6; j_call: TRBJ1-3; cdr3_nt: TGTGCCAGCAGCTTAGCGCACAACGGTAACACCATATATTTT; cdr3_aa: CASSLAHNGNTIYF
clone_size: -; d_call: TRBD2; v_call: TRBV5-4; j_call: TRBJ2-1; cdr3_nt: TGTGCCAGCAGCTTGCGTCTAGCGGGGGTAGAGCAGTTCTTC; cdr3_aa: CASSLRLAGVEQFF
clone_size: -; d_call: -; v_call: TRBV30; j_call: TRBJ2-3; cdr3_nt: TGTGCCTGGAGTGTACGAGGGATTGATACGCAGTATTTT; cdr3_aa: CAWSVRGIDTQYF